What follows are 21 T cell receptor beta chains derived from one specimen sequenced in a study of tumor-infiltrating lymphocytes in primary liver carcinoma. The approximately 17-32 mg bulk tissue piece was not sorted before simultaneous RNA and DNA extraction. Production of TCR beta cDNA used 500 ng total RNA together with a constant-region primer. Investigators got TCR beta libraries out of three nested multiplex PCR rounds, done with slightly modified ARM-PCR. A C-beta reverse primer was combined with TRBV1-TRBV30 forward primers in the first two PCR rounds, and each round had 9 to 10 cycles. TCRdb called the multiplex PCR reads again in MiXCR, with one record for every CDR3 protein. The table shows under 85,000 distinct CDR3 sequences, with 72% occurring only once. The specimen sequenced was liver tumor tissue from sampling region 1. Noted subset: tumor region T1, superior pole. These TCRs come from a middle-aged man with primary liver carcinoma and hepatitis B virus infection.

This clonotype was picked up many times. The V gene is TRBV29-1, the J gene TRBJ2-1, with no clear D. There are 10 residues in the CDR3. Germline CDR1 reads SQVTM; CDR2 reads ANQGSEA. Trimming cost V 5 bases and J 13 bases, with 12 bases left between them. In DNA form, the CDR3 reads TGCAGCGTTACCGCCACTCAACAGTTCTTC. Translation gives CSVTATQQFF.

For this clonotype: One junction end does not reproduce the germline sequence, and a read error may be involved. V and J are TRBV4-1 and TRBJ1-4; a weak D match, TRBD1 (5 bases). The CDR3 runs 13 residues. CDR1 and CDR2 (germline): MGHRA, YSYEKL. The CDR3 is CAGSQGQGTELSF. CDR3 in DNA: TGCGCCGGCAGCCAAGGGCAGGGTACGGAACTGTCTTTT.

In the case of this clonotype: A read error is likely, as this CDR3 ends without the conserved phenylalanine or tryptophan. The chain recombines TRBV10-3 with TRBJ2-5, with 9 bases aligning to TRBD1. The CDR3 consists of 14 residues. Germline V gives CDR1 ENHRY, CDR2 SYGVKD. CDR3 amino acids: CAIKGQGPQEAQYI. For the CDR3, the DNA is TGTGCCATCAAGGGACAGGGACCCCAAGAGGCCCAGTACATT.

The gene calls are TRBV4-2 and TRBJ2-5, with 9 bases lining up with TRBD2. Germline CDR1 and CDR2: LGHNA and YNFKEQ. CDR3 length equals 16 residues. The CDR3 DNA follows: TGTGCTGGCAGCCAAGATTGGGGACTAGCCGTAGAGACCCAGTACTTC. Translation: CAGSQDWGLAVETQYF.

In this sample, this clonotype turned up many times. The chain uses TRBV29-1 and TRBJ2-1; D may be TRBD2 (6 bases). This CDR3 is 14 amino acids long. V dropped 4 bases and J dropped 2 bases, with 12 bases sitting between them. From germline, CDR1 is SQVTM and CDR2 ANQGSEA. Here the CDR3 reads CSVGGSGTYNEQFF. The DNA for the CDR3 is TGCAGCGTTGGTGGTAGCGGTACCTACAATGAGCAGTTCTTC.

In the case of this clonotype: Likely a read error: the CDR3 ends without its conserved phenylalanine or tryptophan. This sequence joins TRBV11-3 and TRBJ2-1; no clear D gene. The CDR3 covers 14 residues. The V gene's germline CDR1 is SGHNT and CDR2 YENEEA. Trimming took off 10 bases at V and 7 bases at J, with 20 bases between the two ends. CDR3 loop: CATNSPGPINEQFL. CDR3 nucleotide sequence: TGTGCCACCAACTCCCCCGGGCCAATAAATGAGCAGTTCTTA.

Remarks on this clonotype: A read error may be the cause here, since a much bigger clone is one base away. This sequence joins TRBV28 and TRBJ2-7; possible D gene TRBD1, 6 bases. Trimming removed 7 bases from V and 0 bases from J, with 10 bases in between. In germline, CDR1 is MDHEN, CDR2 SYDVKM. There are 13 residues in the CDR3. DNA for the CDR3: TGTGCCAGCATGACAGGAGGCTCCTACGAGCAGTACTTC. This translates into CASMTGGSYEQYF.

Details on this clonotype: A much larger clone lies one base from this, so it may be a read error. The gene calls are TRBV28 and TRBJ2-3; 7 nucleotides line up with TRBD2. Germline lookup yields CDR1 MDHEN and CDR2 SYDVKM. The CDR3 covers 13 residues. CDR3 nucleotides: TGTGCCAGCGAAACTAGCGAGACAGAAACGCAGTATTTT. This codes for CASETSETETQYF.

The chain combines TRBV11-2 with TRBJ2-1; D might be TRBD1 or TRBD2, each matching 5 bases. Germline CDR1 is SGHAT and CDR2 is FQNNGV. This CDR3 region has 22 residues. V shed 5 bases and J shed 0 bases, with 32 bases lying between them. This chain's CDR3 is CASSLYYRDPVKQVGSYNEQFF. The CDR3 DNA reads as TGTGCCAGCAGCCTCTACTACCGGGATCCCGTGAAACAGGTTGGCTCCTACAATGAGCAGTTCTTC.

V usage is TRBV7-6 and J usage is TRBJ2-6; D not certain. The V end lost 5 bases, the J end lost 2 bases, and 4 bases lay between the germline ends. This CDR3 has 13 amino acids. Germline CDR1 reads SGHVS; CDR2 reads FNYEAQ. CDR3: CASSRTGANVLTF. DNA for the CDR3: TGTGCCAGCAGCCGGACTGGGGCCAACGTCCTGACTTTC.

Worth noting for this clonotype: One end of the junction is discordant with germline, which a read error may explain. V gene TRBV7-8 combines with J gene TRBJ2-3; weak D call: TRBD1 (6 bases). The CDR3 sequence is 14 residues long. In germline, CDR1 is SGHVS, CDR2 FQNEAQ. The CDR3 DNA is TGTGCCAGCAGCACGGACAGCAGCACAGAAACGCAGTATTTT. It yields the protein CASSTDSSTETQYF.

Concerning this clonotype: This CDR3 fails to terminate in the conserved phenylalanine or tryptophan, so it likely reflects a read error. It is unclear where the CDR3 begins or ends on the DNA, so no DNA is shown, and the CDR3 is as TCRdb lists it. V and J are TRBV28 and TRBJ2-1; the table names TRBD1, a call not compared with the DNA. Germline V gene sequence: CDR1 MDHEN, CDR2 SYDVKM. The CDR3 spans 12 amino acids, including both terminal residues. This CDR3 reads CASSVTGTEHFL.

This clonotype came up many times. V gene TRBV29-1 combines with J gene TRBJ1-1; D is uncertain. The CDR3 sequence is 12 residues long. Trimming shortened V by 6 bases and J by 4 bases, and 12 bases separated the two germline ends. Germline V gene sequence: CDR1 SQVTM, CDR2 ANQGSEA. CDR3 sequence (DNA): TGCAGCGTCGTAACCACGAGCACTGAAGCTTTCTTT. This codes for CSVVTTSTEAFF.

The chain recombines TRBV5-5 with TRBJ2-7; 15 positions match TRBD2. The J call is in doubt because the DNA end fits TRBJ2-1 better. Germline-derived CDR1 and CDR2 are SGHKS and YYEKEE (reference sequence). CDR3 length: 16 amino acids. CDR3 sequence: CASNPGLAGGRYEQFF. In DNA, the CDR3 is TGTGCCAGCAACCCGGGACTAGCGGGAGGAAGATACGAGCAGTTCTTC.

To note about this clonotype: Germline is not matched at one junction end, which may reflect a read error. This sequence joins TRBV12-3 or TRBV12-4 and TRBJ2-2; a possible D gene is TRBD2 (5 bases). This CDR3 has 14 amino acids. CDR3 in amino acids: CASSRNLKTGELFF. In nucleotides, the CDR3 is TGTGCCAGCAGTCGCAACTTGAAGACCGGGGAGCTATTTTTT.

J is TRBJ2-5 and V is TRBV29-1; 12 bases line up with TRBD2. With V trimmed by 7 bases and J by 5 bases, 11 bases remained unmatched. The CDR3 covers 15 residues. The germline gives CDR1 SQVTM, CDR2 ANQGSEA. The CDR3 DNA is TGCAGCGCGGTACTAGCGGGAGGACGGGGTGAGACCCAGTACTTC. It yields the protein CSAVLAGGRGETQYF.

This clonotype was found once. The chain uses TRBV4-1 and TRBJ1-6; tentatively, D is TRBD1 (6 bases). CDR1 is MGHRA and CDR2 is YSYEKL in the germline V gene. V gave up 0 bases and J gave up 9 bases, with 15 bases separating them. This CDR3 spans 16 amino acids. The CDR3 sequence is CASSQDWEGGSSPLHF. The CDR3 nucleotides read TGCGCCAGCAGCCAAGATTGGGAGGGGGGCAGTTCACCCCTCCACTTT.

As concerns this clonotype: The junction and the germline gene differ at one end; a read error may be behind it. The rearrangement links TRBV4-2 to TRBJ2-1; D gene ambiguous. From germline, CDR1 is LGHNA and CDR2 YNFKEQ. The CDR3 consists of 14 residues. In DNA form, the CDR3 reads TGTCCCAGTAGCCAAGAACCAGAGGTAAGTGAGCAGTTCTTC. Translation gives CPSSQEPEVSEQFF.

This clonotype was seen repeatedly, ten times or more. The chain combines TRBV20-1 with TRBJ2-1, with 9 bases matching TRBD1. Germline-derived CDR1 and CDR2 are DFQATT and SNEGSKA (reference sequence). V was pared by 6 bases and J by 4 bases, with 7 bases of the junction left unmatched. CDR3 length equals 14 residues. The CDR3 sequence is CSAPTGTGYNEQFF. The CDR3 region has the DNA TGCAGTGCGCCGACCGGGACAGGGTACAATGAGCAGTTCTTC.

This clonotype was counted only a few times. The rearrangement uses TRBV11-2 and TRBJ1-3, with 7 bases aligning to TRBD1. The germline CDR1 and CDR2 sequences are SGHAT and FQNNGV. The J segment lost 2 bases and the V segment lost 6 bases, leaving 4 bases of the junction unmatched. The CDR3 length is 14 residues. The CDR3 is CASRTGFAGNTIYF. The CDR3 nucleotides are TGTGCCAGCAGGACAGGGTTCGCTGGAAACACCATATATTTT. The whole variable domain, filled in from reference TRBV11-2 and TRBJ1-3, reads EAGVAQSPRYKIIEKRQSVAFWCNPISGHATLYWYQQILGQGPKLLIQFQNNGVVDDSQLPKDRFSAERLKGVDSTLKIQPAKLEDSAVYLCASRTGFAGNTIYFGEGSWLTVV.

This clonotype was counted between two and nine times. The chain employs TRBV7-2 and TRBJ2-7, with D perhaps being TRBD1 or TRBD2 (7 bases each). Per germline, CDR1 SGHTA and CDR2 FQGNSA. V was cut by 5 bases and J by 8 bases, with 10 bases left in between. The CDR3 spans 11 residues. The CDR3 sequence: CASSQGGKQYF. CDR3 in DNA: TGTGCCAGCAGCCAGGGGGGGAAGCAGTACTTC.